The text below deals with one T cell receptor (beta chain). Its target is unknown. A much larger clone lies a single base off, so this may be a read error. TCRdb itself ran the 5' RACE reads through MiXCR, one entry per CDR3 protein. Of roughly 550,000 distinct CDR3 sequences in the sample, around 21% were seen once. The data belong to a study of T-cell memory formation after mild COVID-19. Study-wide results and caveats: Clones which contracted sat mainly in CM and EM if CD4+, and in EMRA if CD8+.

This CDR3 spans 15 amino acids. This TCR derives from an adult woman who had mild COVID-19 (a few samples of this study predate the infection). Cell type and time point are not known. V and J are TRBV12-3 or TRBV12-4 and TRBJ2-3; 8 bases are a match to TRBD1. The sample was PBMCs or a T cell subset sorted from them (not recorded which). This CDR3 reads CASSLRQGSKDTQYF. The CDR3, as DNA: TGTGCCAGCAGTCTGAGACAGGGGAGCAAAGATACGCAGTATTTT.